This T cell receptor beta chain was found in a study of STAT5B mutations in CD4+ large granular lymphocyte leukemia. General observations from the study: Main leukemic clonotypes were patient-specific, but about 26% appeared at low frequency elsewhere.

The CDR3 is 14 amino acids. V lost 6 bases and J 3 bases, leaving 14 bases between the germline ends. Germline lookup yields CDR1 MNHEY and CDR2 SMNVEV (reference sequence). In the original workflow: A productive frequency of 2.59 x 10-5 was the lowest detectable. Only in-frame clones appear in the TCRdb table, and some are missing; sequencing was by immunoSEQ multiplex PCR. That table is the source of V, J and clone size, and D and trimming were worked out from the DNA. The sample shows fewer than 50,000 clones, 65% to 90% of them seen only once. With regard to this clone: Antigen unknown.

The sequence was collected from a human donor in good health. The genes are TRBV27 and TRBJ1-1; D not certain. The material sequenced was CD4+ T cells from blood buffy coats. The CDR3 protein is CASSRWTGYTEAFF. For the CDR3, the DNA is TGTGCCAGCAGCCGATGGACCGGCTACACTGAAGCTTTCTTT.